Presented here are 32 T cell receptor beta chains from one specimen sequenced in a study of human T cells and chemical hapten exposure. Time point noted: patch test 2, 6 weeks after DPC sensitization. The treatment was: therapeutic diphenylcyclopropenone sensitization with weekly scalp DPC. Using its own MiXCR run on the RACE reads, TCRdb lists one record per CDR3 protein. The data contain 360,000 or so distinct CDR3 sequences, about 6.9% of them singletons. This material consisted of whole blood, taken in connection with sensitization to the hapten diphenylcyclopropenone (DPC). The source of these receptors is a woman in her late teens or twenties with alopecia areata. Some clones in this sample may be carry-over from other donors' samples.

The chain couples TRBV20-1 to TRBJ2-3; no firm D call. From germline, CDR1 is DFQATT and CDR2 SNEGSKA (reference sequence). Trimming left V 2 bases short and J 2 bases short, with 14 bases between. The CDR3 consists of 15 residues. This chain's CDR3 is CSARSRVRFTDTQYF. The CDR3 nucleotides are TGCAGTGCTAGATCTCGGGTCCGCTTCACAGATACGCAGTATTTT.

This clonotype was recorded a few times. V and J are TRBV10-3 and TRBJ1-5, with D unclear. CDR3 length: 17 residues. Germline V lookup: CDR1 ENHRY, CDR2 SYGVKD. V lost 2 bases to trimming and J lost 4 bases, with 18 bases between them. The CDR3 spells CAISEPSTTGLNQPQHF. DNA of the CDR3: TGTGCCATCAGTGAGCCCTCGACAACGGGGTTAAATCAGCCCCAGCATTTT.

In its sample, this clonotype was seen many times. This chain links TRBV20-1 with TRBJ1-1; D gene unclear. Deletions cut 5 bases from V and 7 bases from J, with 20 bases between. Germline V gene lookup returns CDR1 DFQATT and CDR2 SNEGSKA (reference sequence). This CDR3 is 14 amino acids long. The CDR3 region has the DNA TGCAGTGCTGCCCCCACCGGGGAATCACTTGAAGCTTTCTTT. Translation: CSAAPTGESLEAFF.

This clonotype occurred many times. The CDR3 spells CAISDRDRGFYNEQFF. For the CDR3, the DNA is TGTGCCATCAGTGACCGGGACAGGGGATTCTACAATGAGCAGTTCTTC. The chain combines TRBV10-3 with TRBJ2-1; 10 nucleotides agree with TRBD1. V shed 3 bases and J 3 bases; nucleotides not matched to a gene: 5. Germline assignment: CDR1 ENHRY and CDR2 SYGVKD. CDR3 length: 16 amino acids.

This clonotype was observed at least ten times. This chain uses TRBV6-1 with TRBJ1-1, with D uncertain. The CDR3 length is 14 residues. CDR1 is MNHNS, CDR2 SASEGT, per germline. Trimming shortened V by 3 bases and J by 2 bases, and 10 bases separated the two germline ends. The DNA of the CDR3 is TGTGCCAGCAGTGAGACGGAAACTAACACTGAAGCTTTCTTT. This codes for CASSETETNTEAFF.

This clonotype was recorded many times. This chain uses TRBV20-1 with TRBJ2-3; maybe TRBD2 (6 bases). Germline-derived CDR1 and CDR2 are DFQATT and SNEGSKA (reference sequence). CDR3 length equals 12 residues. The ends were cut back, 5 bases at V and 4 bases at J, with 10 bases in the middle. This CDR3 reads CSAPTRSDTQYF. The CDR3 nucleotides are TGCAGTGCTCCGACTAGGTCAGATACGCAGTATTTT.

CDR3: CASSLDAAYTGELFF. For the CDR3, the DNA is TGTGCCAGCAGTTTAGATGCAGCTTACACCGGGGAGCTGTTTTTT. The rearrangement links TRBV12-3 or TRBV12-4 to TRBJ2-2; no reliable D call. This CDR3 contains 15 residues. Between the trimmed V and J ends, which lost 1 base and 3 bases, there was a span of 9 bases.

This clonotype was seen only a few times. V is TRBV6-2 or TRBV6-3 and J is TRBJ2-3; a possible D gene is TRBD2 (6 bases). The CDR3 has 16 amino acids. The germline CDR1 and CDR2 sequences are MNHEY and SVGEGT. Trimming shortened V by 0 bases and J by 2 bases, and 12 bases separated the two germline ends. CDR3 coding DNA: TGTGCCAGCAGTTACTCGACGGCGGGGCTCACAGATACGCAGTATTTT. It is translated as CASSYSTAGLTDTQYF.

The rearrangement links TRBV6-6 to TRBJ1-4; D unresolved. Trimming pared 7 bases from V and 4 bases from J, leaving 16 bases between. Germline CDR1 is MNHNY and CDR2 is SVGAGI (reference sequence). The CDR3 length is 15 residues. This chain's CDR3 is CASNQPTGDNEKLFF. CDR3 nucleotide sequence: TGTGCCAGCAACCAACCAACTGGGGATAATGAAAAACTGTTTTTT.

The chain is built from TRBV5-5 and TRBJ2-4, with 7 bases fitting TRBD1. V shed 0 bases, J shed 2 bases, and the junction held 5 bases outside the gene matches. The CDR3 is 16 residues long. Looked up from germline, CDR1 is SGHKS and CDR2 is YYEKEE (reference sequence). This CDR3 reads CASSLERGRPKNIQYF. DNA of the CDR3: TGTGCCAGCAGCTTGGAAAGGGGGCGCCCCAAAAACATTCAGTACTTC.

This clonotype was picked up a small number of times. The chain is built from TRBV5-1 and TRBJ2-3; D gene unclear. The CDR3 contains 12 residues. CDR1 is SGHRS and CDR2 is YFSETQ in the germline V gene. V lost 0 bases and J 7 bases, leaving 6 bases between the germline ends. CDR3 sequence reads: CASSLDVNTQYF. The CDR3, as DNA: TGCGCCAGCAGCTTGGATGTAAATACGCAGTATTTT.

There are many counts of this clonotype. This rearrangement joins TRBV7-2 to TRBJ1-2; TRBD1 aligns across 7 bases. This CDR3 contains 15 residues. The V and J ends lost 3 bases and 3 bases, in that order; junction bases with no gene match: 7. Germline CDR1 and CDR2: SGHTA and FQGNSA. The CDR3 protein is CASSFSSGQDYGYTF. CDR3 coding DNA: TGTGCCAGCAGCTTTTCATCCGGACAGGACTATGGCTACACCTTC.

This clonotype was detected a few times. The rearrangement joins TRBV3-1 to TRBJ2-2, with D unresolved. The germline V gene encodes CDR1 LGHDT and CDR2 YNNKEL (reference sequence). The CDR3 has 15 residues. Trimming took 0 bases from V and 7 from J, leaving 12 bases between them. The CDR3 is CASSQELPGHGELFF. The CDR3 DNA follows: TGTGCCAGCAGCCAAGAACTGCCGGGTCACGGGGAGCTGTTTTTT.

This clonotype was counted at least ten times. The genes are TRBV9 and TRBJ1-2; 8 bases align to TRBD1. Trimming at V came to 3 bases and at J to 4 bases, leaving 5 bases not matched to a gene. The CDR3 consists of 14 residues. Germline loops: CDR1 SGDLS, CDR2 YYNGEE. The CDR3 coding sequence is TGTGCCAGCAGCGGAGGAGACAGGGGCTATGGCTACACCTTC. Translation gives CASSGGDRGYGYTF.

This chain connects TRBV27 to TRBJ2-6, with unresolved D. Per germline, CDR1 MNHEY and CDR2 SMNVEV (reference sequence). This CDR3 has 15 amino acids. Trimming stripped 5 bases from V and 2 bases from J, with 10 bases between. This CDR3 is CASSEVAAGANVLTF. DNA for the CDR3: TGTGCCAGCAGTGAAGTTGCGGCTGGGGCCAACGTCCTGACTTTC. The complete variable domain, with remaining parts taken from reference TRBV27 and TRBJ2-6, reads EAQVTQNPRYLITVTGKKLTVTCSQNMNHEYMSWYRQDPGLGLRQIYYSMNVEVTDKGDVPEGYKVSRKEKRNFPLILESPSPNQTSLYFCASSEVAAGANVLTFGAGSRLTVL.

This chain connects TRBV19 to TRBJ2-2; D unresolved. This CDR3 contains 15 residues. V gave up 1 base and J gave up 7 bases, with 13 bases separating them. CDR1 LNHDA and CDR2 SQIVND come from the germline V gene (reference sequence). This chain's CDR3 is CASSIVGQAGGELFF. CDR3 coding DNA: TGTGCCAGTAGTATAGTCGGGCAGGCTGGCGGGGAGCTGTTTTTT.

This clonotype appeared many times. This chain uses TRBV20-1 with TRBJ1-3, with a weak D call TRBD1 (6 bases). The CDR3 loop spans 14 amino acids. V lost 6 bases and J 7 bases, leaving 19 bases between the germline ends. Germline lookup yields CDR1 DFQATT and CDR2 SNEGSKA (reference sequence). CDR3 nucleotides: TGCAGTGCCTGGGATTCAGGGGCCGGGAACACCATATATTTT. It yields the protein CSAWDSGAGNTIYF.

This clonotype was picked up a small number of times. CDR3 in amino acids: CASSQEWGQGSSLHF. DNA for the CDR3: TGTGCCAGCAGCCAAGAGTGGGGACAGGGATCTTCCCTCCACTTT. V gene TRBV14 combines with J gene TRBJ1-6, with TRBD1 matching over 9 bases. CDR1 and CDR2 from the germline V gene are SGHDN and FVKESK. The V and J ends lost 0 bases and 14 bases, in that order; junction bases with no gene match: 8. The CDR3 has 15 amino acids.

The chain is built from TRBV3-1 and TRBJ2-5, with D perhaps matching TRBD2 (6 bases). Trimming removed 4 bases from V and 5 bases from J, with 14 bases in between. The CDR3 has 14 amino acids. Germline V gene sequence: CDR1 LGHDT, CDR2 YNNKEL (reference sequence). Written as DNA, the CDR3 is TGTGCCAGCAGCCTTAGAGGACTATCGGAGACCCAGTACTTC. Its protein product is CASSLRGLSETQYF.

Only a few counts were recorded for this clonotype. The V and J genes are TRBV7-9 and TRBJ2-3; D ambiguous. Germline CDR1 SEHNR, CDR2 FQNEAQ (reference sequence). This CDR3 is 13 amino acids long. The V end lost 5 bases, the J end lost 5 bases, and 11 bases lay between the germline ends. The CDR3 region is CASSVQPGDTQYF. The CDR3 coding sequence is TGTGCCAGCAGCGTTCAACCCGGAGATACGCAGTATTTT.

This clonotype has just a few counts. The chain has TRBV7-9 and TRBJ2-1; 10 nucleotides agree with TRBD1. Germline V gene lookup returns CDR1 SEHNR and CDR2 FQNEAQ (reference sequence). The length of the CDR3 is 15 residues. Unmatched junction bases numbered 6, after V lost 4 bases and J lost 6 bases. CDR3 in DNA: TGTGCCAGCAGCTCGGACAGGGGGTACCGCAATGAGCAGTTCTTC. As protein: CASSSDRGYRNEQFF.

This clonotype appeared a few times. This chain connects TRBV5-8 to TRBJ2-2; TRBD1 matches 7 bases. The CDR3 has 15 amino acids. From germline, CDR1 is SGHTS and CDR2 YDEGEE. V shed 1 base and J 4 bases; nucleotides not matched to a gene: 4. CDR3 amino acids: CASSLLTGRTGELFF. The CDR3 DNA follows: TGTGCCAGCAGCTTGCTGACAGGGCGCACCGGGGAGCTGTTTTTT.

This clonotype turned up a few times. CDR3 sequence (DNA): TGTGCCACCAGTGATCCCGCGACTGGACGGACAGATACGCAGTATTTT. It translates to CATSDPATGRTDTQYF. The gene calls are TRBV24-1 and TRBJ2-3; unclear D gene. Germline V gene sequence: CDR1 KGHDR, CDR2 SFDVKD. CDR3 length equals 16 residues. The V and J ends lost 3 bases and 3 bases respectively, with 15 bases between them.

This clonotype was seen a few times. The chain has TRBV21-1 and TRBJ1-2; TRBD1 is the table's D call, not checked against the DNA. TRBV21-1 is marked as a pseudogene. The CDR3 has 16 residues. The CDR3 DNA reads TGTGCCAGCACCCGAGGGGGACACCTCACTAACTATGGCTACACCTTC. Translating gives CASTRGGHLTNYGYTF.

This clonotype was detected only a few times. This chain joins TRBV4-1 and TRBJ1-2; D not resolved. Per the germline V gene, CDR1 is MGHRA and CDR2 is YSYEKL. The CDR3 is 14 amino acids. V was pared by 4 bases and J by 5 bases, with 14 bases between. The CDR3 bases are TGCGCCAGCAGCCGCCGGGAGCATCAATATGGCTACACCTTC. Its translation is CASSRREHQYGYTF.

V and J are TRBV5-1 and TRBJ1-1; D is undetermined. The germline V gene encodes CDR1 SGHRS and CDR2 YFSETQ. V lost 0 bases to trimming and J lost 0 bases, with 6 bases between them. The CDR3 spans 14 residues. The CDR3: CASSLVALNTEAFF. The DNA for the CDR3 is TGCGCCAGCAGCTTGGTGGCCCTGAACACTGAAGCTTTCTTT. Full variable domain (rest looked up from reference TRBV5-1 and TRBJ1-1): KAGVTQTPRYLIKTRGQQVTLSCSPISGHRSVSWYQQTPGQGLQFLFEYFSETQRNKGNFPGRFSGRQFSNSRSEMNVSTLELGDSALYLCASSLVALNTEAFFGQGTRLTVV.

The CDR3 region is CSASRDSTDTQYF. CDR3 DNA sequence: TGCAGTGCTAGCCGGGACAGCACAGATACGCAGTATTTT. The chain couples TRBV20-1 to TRBJ2-3; D may match TRBD1 or TRBD2 (5 bases each). The CDR3 totals 13 residues. Germline V gene sequence: CDR1 DFQATT, CDR2 SNEGSKA (reference sequence). V shed 3 bases and J shed 0 bases, with 7 bases lying between them.

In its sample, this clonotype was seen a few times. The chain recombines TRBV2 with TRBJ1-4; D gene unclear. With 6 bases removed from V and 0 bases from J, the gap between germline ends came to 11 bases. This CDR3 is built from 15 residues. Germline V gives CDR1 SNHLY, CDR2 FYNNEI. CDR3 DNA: TGTGCCAGCAGCCCCGACACTGCAACTAATGAAAAACTGTTTTTT. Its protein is CASSPDTATNEKLFF. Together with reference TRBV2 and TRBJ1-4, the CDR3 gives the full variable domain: EPEVTQTPSHQVTQMGQEVILRCVPISNHLYFYWYRQILGQKVEFLVSFYNNEISEKSEIFDDQFSVERPDGSNFTLKIRSTKLEDSAMYFCASSPDTATNEKLFFGSGTQLSVL.

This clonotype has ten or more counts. The CDR3 DNA follows: TGTGCCAGCAGCTTAGACGGGGCCCTGAACACTGAAGCTTTCTTT. It specifies CASSLDGALNTEAFF. The chain couples TRBV7-3 to TRBJ1-1; D may be TRBD1 (5 bases). In germline, CDR1 is SGHTA, CDR2 FQGTGA. The CDR3 is 15 residues long. Trimming took off 2 bases at V and 0 bases at J, with 10 bases between the two ends.

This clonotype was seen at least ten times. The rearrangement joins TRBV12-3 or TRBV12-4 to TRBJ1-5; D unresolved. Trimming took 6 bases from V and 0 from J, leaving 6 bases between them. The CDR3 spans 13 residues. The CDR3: CASSPYSNQPQHF. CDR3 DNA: TGTGCCAGCAGCCCTTATAGCAATCAGCCCCAGCATTTT.

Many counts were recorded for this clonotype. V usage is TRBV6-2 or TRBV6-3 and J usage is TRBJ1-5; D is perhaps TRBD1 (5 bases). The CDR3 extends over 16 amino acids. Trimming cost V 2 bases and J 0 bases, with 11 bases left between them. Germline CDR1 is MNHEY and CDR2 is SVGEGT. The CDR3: CASSYPRGFSNQPQHF. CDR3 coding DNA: TGTGCCAGCAGTTACCCCCGGGGCTTTAGCAATCAGCCCCAGCATTTT.

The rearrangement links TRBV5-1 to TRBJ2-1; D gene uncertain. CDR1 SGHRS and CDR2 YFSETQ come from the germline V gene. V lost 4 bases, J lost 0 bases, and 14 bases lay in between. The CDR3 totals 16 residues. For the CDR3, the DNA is TGCGCCAGCAGCCTACGGACGGTGAGCTCCTACAATGAGCAGTTCTTC. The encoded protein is CASSLRTVSSYNEQFF.